Below, 11 T cell receptor beta chains from the same sample are listed, as sequenced in a study of T-cell reconstitution after alpha-beta-depleted transplantation in children (dated by TCRdb to 2016 to 2017). Library prep was done by PCR. The sequencing machine was an Illumina HiSeq 2500. TCR library preparation used molecular barcoding, with unique molecular identifiers applied to normalize quantification of the TCRbeta repertoire. TCRdb redid the processing of the public reads, applying fastp at Q25 and MiXCR, and retained in-frame beta chains. Rows with one shared CDR3 protein collapse into an entry with the most common genes and DNA. In all, the sample holds 190,000 or so distinct CDR3 sequences, and just over 14% of those were seen once. Clones ranked in the top ten supply approximately 13% of the sample. The sample here was PBMCs from the stem cell graft donor, taken from the stem cell graft. These receptors were taken from a human donor who donated a stem cell graft to a child with acute lymphoblastic leukemia.

In DNA, the CDR3 is TGTGCCAGCAGCTTAGTGTCGGGGGAGGGGATCGGTAGCTACACCTTC. It encodes CASSLVSGEGIGSYTF. This chain joins TRBV7-2 and TRBJ1-2, with a weak D call TRBD1 (5 bases). Per germline, CDR1 SGHTA and CDR2 FQGNSA. V was trimmed by 1 base and J by 9 bases, leaving 21 bases between them. This CDR3 is 16 amino acids long.

This clonotype was counted many times. This chain uses TRBV10-2 with TRBJ2-1; TRBD2 agrees at 8 bases. The V gene's germline CDR1 is WSHSY and CDR2 SAAADI. This CDR3 has 15 residues. Trimming at V came to 6 bases and at J to 8 bases, leaving 12 bases not matched to a gene. The CDR3 reads CASRPGLGVEDEQFF. The DNA of the CDR3 is TGCGCCAGCAGACCGGGACTAGGAGTGGAGGATGAGCAGTTCTTC.

This clonotype was detected once. The junction does not match germline at one end; this may be a read error. V and J are TRBV6-1 and TRBJ2-1; maybe TRBD2 (6 bases). The CDR3 loop spans 15 amino acids. Germline CDR1 reads MNHNS; CDR2 reads SASEGT. For the CDR3, the DNA is TGTGTCAGCAGGGACTTTGGACCGAGAAACAATGAGCAGTTCTTC. It translates to CVSRDFGPRNNEQFF.

Ten or more counts support this clonotype. The V and J genes are TRBV12-3 or TRBV12-4 and TRBJ2-7, with 9 bases that match TRBD2. This CDR3 is built from 15 residues. Trimming cost V 5 bases and J 1 base; bases outside gene matches: 6. CDR3 sequence: CASSPLAGQSYEQYF. DNA for the CDR3: TGTGCCAGCAGTCCTCTAGCGGGACAGTCCTACGAGCAGTACTTC.

This clonotype was detected only a few times. J is TRBJ2-3 and V is TRBV20-1, with D unclear. This CDR3 has 12 amino acids. Germline V gene lookup returns CDR1 DFQATT and CDR2 SNEGSKA (reference sequence). Trimming cost V 5 bases and J 2 bases, with 8 bases left between them. This CDR3 reads CSAGLNTDTQYF. CDR3 in DNA: TGCAGTGCTGGATTGAACACAGATACGCAGTATTTT.

This clonotype was recorded at least ten times. V and J are TRBV29-1 and TRBJ2-2; D gene unclear. This CDR3 contains 13 residues. V was shortened by 3 bases and J by 1 base, with 6 bases between the two germline ends. The germline CDR1 and CDR2 sequences are SQVTM and ANQGSEA. CDR3 residues: CSVDVQNTGELFF. CDR3 nucleotide sequence: TGCAGCGTTGATGTCCAGAACACCGGGGAGCTGTTTTTT.

This clonotype has a count of ten or more. The CDR3 here is CASSLGLGRQETQYF. CDR3 coding DNA: TGTGCCAGCAGCTTGGGCCTGGGCAGGCAAGAGACCCAGTACTTC. The rearrangement uses TRBV5-5 and TRBJ2-5; D not resolved. V was shortened by 0 bases and J by 2 bases, with 11 bases between the two germline ends. Germline CDR1 SGHKS, CDR2 YYEKEE (reference sequence). This CDR3 region has 15 residues.

This clonotype was seen repeatedly, ten times or more. The CDR3 region has the DNA TGTGCCAGCAGTAATCCCCTTCCCGCTGAGCAGTTCTTC. This encodes CASSNPLPAEQFF. This chain joins TRBV27 and TRBJ2-1; unclear D gene. CDR3 size: 13 residues. Trimming left V 5 bases short and J 9 bases short, with 14 bases between. CDR1 and CDR2 from the germline V gene are MNHEY and SMNVEV (reference sequence).

This clonotype was found many times. The rearrangement links TRBV20-1 to TRBJ2-7, with a possible D match to TRBD1 (6 bases). The CDR3 spans 15 residues. CDR1 and CDR2 (germline): DFQATT, SNEGSKA (reference sequence). V lost 3 bases to trimming and J lost 0 bases, with 15 bases between them. CDR3 nucleotide sequence: TGCAGTGCTAGTACCCCGGTAGGGGGCTCCTACGAGCAGTACTTC. Translated, it gives CSASTPVGGSYEQYF.

DNA of the CDR3: TGTGCCAGCAGCTTAGTGGGCAGGGTCTACGAGCAGTACTTC. Protein: CASSLVGRVYEQYF. The chain is built from TRBV7-9 and TRBJ2-7; weak D call: TRBD1 (5 bases). The V gene lost 1 base and the J gene lost 3 bases, with 10 bases spanning the gap. The CDR3 spans 14 residues. The germline V gene encodes CDR1 SEHNR and CDR2 FQNEAQ (reference sequence).

This clonotype has a count of ten or more. V usage is TRBV20-1 and J usage is TRBJ1-6; 7 positions match TRBD1. CDR1 is DFQATT, CDR2 SNEGSKA, per germline (reference sequence). This CDR3 comprises 13 residues. V gave up 6 bases and J gave up 9 bases; unmatched junction bases: 8. CDR3 residues: CSATQGRGSPLHF. As DNA, the CDR3 is TGCAGTGCCACACAGGGGAGAGGTTCACCCCTCCACTTT.